The source of this T cell receptor (beta chain) is a study of Tregs in tolerant kidney transplant recipients. Whole-study results and caveats: Tregs expanded with activated donor B cells seemed most donor-specific. No direct test of biological reproducibility was done here. Validation in larger populations is needed because few patients were studied.

TCRdb keeps only in-frame clones here, not all; method: immunoSEQ multiplex PCR. Among tens of thousands of clones listed, about 89% were seen once. Recipients received nonmyeloablative bone marrow transplants from related graft donors, with transient mixed chimerism. The CDR3 runs to 13 residues. The V end lost 4 bases, the J end lost 2 bases, and 6 bases lay between the germline ends. Germline loops: CDR1 MDHEN, CDR2 SYDVKM. Details on this clone: Its antigen is undetermined.

This material consisted of CD4+ T cells from blood (PBMCs), taken 6 months after the transplant. This clonotype was obtained from a human patient who received a combined kidney and bone marrow transplant. Some T cells may trace back to the graft donor. The rearrangement joins TRBV28 to TRBJ2-1, with no clear D. CDR3 protein: CASSSGTYNEQFF. The CDR3 DNA is TGTGCCAGCAGTTCTGGCACCTACAATGAGCAGTTCTTC.